The 18 T cell receptor beta chains listed next were all sequenced from one sample in a study of vaccination and CD4 T cells after COVID-19. As to treatment: roughly 11-day PBMC culture with coronavirus spike peptide pools or control peptides (ViraFEST assay). Prior to the COVID-19 pandemic (2011-2018), the unexposed donor's CD4+ T cells were collected. No antigen has been assigned to these receptors. Once obtained from cultured CD4+ T cells, the DNA was sequenced using the Oncomine TCR Beta short-read assay. TCRdb itself ran the PCR reads through MiXCR, one entry per CDR3 protein. The sample lists around 7,100 distinct CDR3 sequences, 53% occurring once. Source material: CD4+ T cells from blood, cultured in vitro. All receptors derive from a human donor in good health.

The chain has TRBV19 and TRBJ2-3; D possibly corresponds to TRBD1 (5 bases). Germline loops: CDR1 LNHDA, CDR2 SQIVND (reference sequence). The V end was cut by 6 bases, the J end by 3 bases, with 16 bases between. CDR3 length: 15 amino acids. The CDR3 bases are TGTGCCAGTAGCCCAGGTGGGCAGGGAACAGATACGCAGTATTTT. Residues: CASSPGGQGTDTQYF.

The CDR3 loop reads CSASPALGLADYNEQFF. CDR3 nucleotide sequence: TGCAGTGCTAGCCCCGCCTTAGGTCTAGCAGATTACAATGAGCAGTTCTTC. The chain has TRBV20-1 and TRBJ2-1; maybe TRBD2 (5 bases). This CDR3 spans 17 amino acids. CDR1 is DFQATT, CDR2 SNEGSKA, per germline (reference sequence). V shed 3 bases and J shed 4 bases, with 22 bases lying between them.

This clonotype occurred a few times. This rearrangement joins TRBV7-9 to TRBJ1-1; 12 nucleotides match TRBD1. J lost 4 bases, V lost 4 bases, and 7 bases had no gene match. The CDR3 is 16 residues long. Germline assignment: CDR1 SEHNR and CDR2 FQNEAQ (reference sequence). CDR3 protein: CASSSPPGQGATEAFF. The DNA of the CDR3 is TGTGCCAGCAGCTCTCCCCCGGGACAGGGGGCCACTGAAGCTTTCTTT.

There are a few counts of this clonotype. The CDR3 DNA reads as TGTGCTTCAGTCCGGGACTATGGCTACACCTTC. Its protein is CASVRDYGYTF. This chain connects TRBV6-1 to TRBJ1-2, with D hard to call. The germline V gene encodes CDR1 MNHNS and CDR2 SASEGT. CDR3 length: 11 residues.

V gene TRBV20-1 combines with J gene TRBJ1-1, with 8 nucleotides matching TRBD1. The CDR3 has 15 residues. The germline gives CDR1 DFQATT, CDR2 SNEGSKA (reference sequence). J lost 1 base, V lost 4 bases, and 8 bases had no gene match. This CDR3 reads CSAIPLTGANTEAFF. CDR3 DNA sequence: TGCAGTGCTATTCCCCTGACAGGGGCGAACACTGAAGCTTTCTTT.

The chain couples TRBV20-1 to TRBJ2-3; D is unresolved. CDR1 DFQATT and CDR2 SNEGSKA come from the germline V gene (reference sequence). This CDR3 spans 13 amino acids. V lost 5 bases to trimming and J lost 2 bases, with 11 bases between them. This chain's CDR3 is CSARVENTDTQYF. CDR3 bases: TGCAGTGCTCGAGTAGAGAACACAGATACGCAGTATTTT.

By sample share, this clonotype is large. The chain links TRBV7-9 to TRBJ1-2, with a tentative D call TRBD1 (6 bases). The CDR3 runs to 16 residues. In germline, CDR1 is SEHNR, CDR2 FQNEAQ (reference sequence). V dropped 1 base and J dropped 1 base, with 13 bases sitting between them. CDR3 sequence: CASSLGTTGNNYGYTF. CDR3 coding DNA: TGTGCCAGCAGCTTAGGAACAACAGGGAATAACTATGGCTACACCTTC. Supplemented by reference TRBV7-9 and TRBJ1-2, the full variable domain reads DTGVSQNPRHKITKRGQNVTFRCDPISEHNRLYWYRQTLGQGPEFLTYFQNEAQLEKSRLLSDRFSAERPKGSFSTLEIQRTEQGDSAMYLCASSLGTTGNNYGYTFGSGTRLTVV.

The chain combines TRBV20-1 with TRBJ1-1; the D is unclear. Germline CDR1 DFQATT, CDR2 SNEGSKA (reference sequence). The CDR3 covers 11 residues. V was clipped by 7 bases and J by 3 bases, with 9 bases between them. Here the CDR3 reads CSGAGYTEAFF. CDR3 DNA sequence: TGCAGTGGAGCTGGATACACTGAAGCTTTCTTT.

J is TRBJ2-6 and V is TRBV12-3 or TRBV12-4, with D unresolved. V was trimmed by 9 bases and J by 1 base, leaving 4 bases between them. The CDR3 runs to 12 residues. The CDR3 loop reads CASSSGANVLTF. CDR3 DNA: TGTGCCAGTTCGTCTGGGGCCAACGTCCTGACTTTC.

The chain couples TRBV6-1 to TRBJ2-7; 7 bases agree with TRBD1. With 6 bases clipped from V and 3 bases from J, the junction kept 14 bases outside the gene matches. Germline loops: CDR1 MNHNS, CDR2 SASEGT. The CDR3 contains 16 residues. The CDR3 reads CASRDFGAGGNYEQYF. The CDR3 bases are TGTGCCAGCAGGGACTTCGGGGCAGGGGGAAACTACGAGCAGTACTTC.

The CDR3 coding sequence is TGCAGTGCTAGAGATCTATCGAGCAGGGGAGGGGGGTGGGATGGCTACACCTTC. It specifies CSARDLSSRGGGWDGYTF. V and J are TRBV20-1 and TRBJ1-2; TRBD1 is a possible D gene (6 bases). The CDR3 is 18 amino acids. Germline loops: CDR1 DFQATT, CDR2 SNEGSKA (reference sequence). V was shortened by 0 bases and J by 6 bases, with 26 bases between the two germline ends.

V is TRBV30 and J is TRBJ2-7; TRBD2 is a possible D gene (6 bases). This CDR3 spans 12 amino acids. Per the germline V gene, CDR1 is GTSNPN and CDR2 is SVGIG (reference sequence). The V end lost 5 bases, the J end lost 2 bases, and 10 bases lay between the germline ends. The CDR3 region is CAWAGLTYEQYF. The DNA for the CDR3 is TGTGCCTGGGCGGGGCTGACCTACGAGCAGTACTTC. Complete variable domain (other parts from reference TRBV30 and TRBJ2-7): SQTIHQWPATLVQPVGSPLSLECTVEGTSNPNLYWYRQAAGRGLQLLFYSVGIGQISSEVPQNLSASRPQDRQFILSSKKLLLSDSGFYLCAWAGLTYEQYFGPGTRLTVT.

V usage is TRBV27 and J usage is TRBJ2-1; 11 bases match TRBD2. J gave up 8 bases and V 4 bases, and 10 bases lay outside the gene matches. The CDR3 contains 16 residues. Per the germline V gene, CDR1 is MNHEY and CDR2 is SMNVEV (reference sequence). As DNA, the CDR3 is TGTGCCAGCAGTTCCCCTACTAGCGGGAGTATGGATGAGCAGTTCTTC. It encodes CASSSPTSGSMDEQFF.

The chain joins TRBV20-1 to TRBJ1-3, with a possible D match to TRBD1 (5 bases). V lost 4 bases and J lost 2, with 9 bases in between. Per the germline V gene, CDR1 is DFQATT and CDR2 is SNEGSKA (reference sequence). The CDR3 is 13 amino acids. The CDR3 DNA is TGCAGTGCTACTCGGGACGCTGGAAACACCATATATTTT. This translates into CSATRDAGNTIYF.

The table lists this clonotype with a few counts. J is TRBJ1-2 and V is TRBV6-1, with D uncertain. The V gene lost 5 bases and the J gene lost 8 bases, with 18 bases spanning the gap. Germline CDR1 and CDR2: MNHNS and SASEGT. This CDR3 is built from 14 residues. Written as DNA, the CDR3 is TGTGCCAGCAGTAGCCTCCAAGTGCAGTCGGGCTACACCTTC. This encodes CASSSLQVQSGYTF.

In DNA form, the CDR3 reads TGTGCCAGCAGCTCCGGGGGCGCTGGCGATACGCAGTATTTT. Protein sequence: CASSSGGAGDTQYF. This chain joins TRBV11-3 and TRBJ2-3, with D perhaps given as TRBD1 or TRBD2 (6 bases each). Trimming stripped 4 bases from V and 6 bases from J, with 14 bases between. Germline CDR1 SGHNT, CDR2 YENEEA. This CDR3 is 14 amino acids long.

This chain uses TRBV2 with TRBJ1-1, with 8 bases aligning to TRBD1. This CDR3 spans 15 amino acids. Germline V gene sequence: CDR1 SNHLY, CDR2 FYNNEI. Trimming took 5 bases from V and 1 from J; bases not matched to a gene: 6. The CDR3 sequence is CASSLDRVPNTEAFF. The CDR3 bases are TGTGCCAGCAGTCTGGACAGGGTCCCGAACACTGAAGCTTTCTTT.

This clonotype is classed as medium-sized. V is TRBV10-3 and J is TRBJ1-3, with TRBD1 as a possible D gene (5 bases). This CDR3 comprises 14 residues. Germline V CDR1 and CDR2: ENHRY, SYGVKD. V shed 6 bases and J shed 8 bases, with 17 bases lying between them. The CDR3 DNA reads TGTGCCATCAGAGGCCAGGGTCTGGTGCACACCATATATTTT. As protein: CAIRGQGLVHTIYF.